The rows below give T cell receptor beta chains drawn from one sample of a study of radiotherapy plus CTLA-4 blockade in lung cancer. Libraries were prepared by immunoSEQ multiplex PCR; TCRdb keeps only in-frame clonotypes and omits some of them. The data show more than 65,000 clones, less than 90% seen once. The sequenced sample was peripheral blood, obtained from a patient treated with radiotherapy plus ipilimumab. Every receptor here comes from a human donor with non-small cell lung cancer who had stable disease on radiotherapy plus ipilimumab. CDR3s include the opening cysteine and the closing phenylalanine or tryptophan. Fields, in order: J gene, V gene, D gene, clone size, CDR3 DNA, CDR3 protein. The D gene is left open where the match is weak. The size entry is marked missing in some rows and otherwise reads once, few, many or a size class.

J: TRBJ2-2
V: TRBV6-6
D: .
size: .
DNA: TGTGCCAGCAGTCCCCGGACGGGGAGGAGGACCGGGGAGCTGTTTTTT
CDR3: CASSPRTGRRTGELFF

J: TRBJ1-2
V: TRBV6-5
D: .
size: .
DNA: TGTGCCAGCAGCCGTACCGGGACATCCTACTATGGCTACACCTTC
CDR3: CASSRTGTSYYGYTF

J: TRBJ1-1
V: TRBV6-1
D: TRBD1
size: .
DNA: TGTGCCAGCAGTGAAGCGTTAATCCGGGACAGAGTGAACACTGAAGCTTTCTTT
CDR3: CASSEALIRDRVNTEAFF

J: TRBJ1-2
V: TRBV30
D: TRBD1
size: .
DNA: TGTGCCTGGAGTAAACGGACAGGGATGGGCTATGGCTACACCTTC
CDR3: CAWSKRTGMGYGYTF

J: TRBJ2-5
V: TRBV28
D: .
size: .
DNA: TGTGCCAGTTCGGGACTTCGATTTCAAGAGACCCAGTACTTC
CDR3: CASSGLRFQETQYF

J: TRBJ1-1
V: TRBV19
D: TRBD1
size: medium-sized
DNA: TGTGCCAGTTCCGGGACAGGGTGGACTGAAGCTTTCTTT
CDR3: CASSGTGWTEAFF

J: TRBJ2-1
V: TRBV13
D: TRBD1
size: .
DNA: TGTGCCAGCAGCGCGCGTACCGGGACAGGGAAGTTCGATGAGCAGTTCTTC
CDR3: CASSARTGTGKFDEQFF

J: TRBJ2-7
V: TRBV6-1
D: .
size: .
DNA: TGTGCCAGCAGTGGTCGGGACCGTGACTTCCTCTTC
CDR3: CASSGRDRDFLF

J: TRBJ2-3
V: TRBV5-1
D: TRBD1
size: .
DNA: TGCGCCAGCAGCCAGACAGGGGGAACAGATACGCAGTATTTT
CDR3: CASSQTGGTDTQYF

J: TRBJ1-3
V: TRBV7-9
D: TRBD1
size: .
DNA: TGTGCCAGCAGTCTAGGACAGGCTGGAAACACCATATATTTT
CDR3: CASSLGQAGNTIYF

J: TRBJ1-1
V: TRBV19
D: .
size: .
DNA: TGTGCCAGTAGTATGTGGCTACTGGGGTCGCCCACTGAAGCTTTCTTT
CDR3: CASSMWLLGSPTEAFF

J: TRBJ2-1
V: TRBV29-1
D: TRBD2
size: .
DNA: TGCAGCGTTGCGGGGGGAGGGGACAATGAGCAGTTCTTC
CDR3: CSVAGGGDNEQFF

J: TRBJ2-5
V: TRBV7-9
D: .
size: few
DNA: TGTGCCAGCAGCTTCCCGGGGGCCCAAGAGACCCAGTACTTC
CDR3: CASSFPGAQETQYF

J: TRBJ2-1
V: TRBV18
D: .
size: .
DNA: TGTGCCAGCTCACCACCGGAGGCAGCGCGCCGCGAGCAGTTCTTC
CDR3: CASSPPEAARREQFF

J: TRBJ1-1
V: TRBV5-1
D: TRBD1
size: .
DNA: TGCGCCAGCAGCTTAACGGGACAGCTGAACACTGAAGCTTTCTTT
CDR3: CASSLTGQLNTEAFF

J: TRBJ1-5
V: TRBV7-2
D: .
size: .
DNA: TGTGCCAGCAGCTTGTACAGGGATCAGCCCCAGCATTTT
CDR3: CASSLYRDQPQHF

J: TRBJ2-3
V: TRBV28
D: .
size: .
DNA: TGTGCCAGCAGCTCCGGCCGTATTGCGGGCGTCACAGATACGCAGTATTTT
CDR3: CASSSGRIAGVTDTQYF

J: TRBJ2-3
V: TRBV15
D: TRBD2
size: .
DNA: TGTGCCACCCGACCTAGCGGGAGTCCAACAGATACGCAGTATTTT
CDR3: CATRPSGSPTDTQYF

J: TRBJ1-4
V: TRBV7-2
D: .
size: .
DNA: TGTGCCAGCAGCGTTTCTCAGGCGTTCCTCAATGAAAAACTGTTTTTT
CDR3: CASSVSQAFLNEKLFF

J: TRBJ1-1
V: TRBV10-1
D: .
size: .
DNA: TGCGCCAGCAATGATAATAGGGAAAACACTGAAGCTTTCTTT
CDR3: CASNDNRENTEAFF

J: TRBJ1-1
V: TRBV30
D: .
size: .
DNA: TGTGCCTGGAGTGTGAATCCGAGGACTGAAGCTTTCTTT
CDR3: CAWSVNPRTEAFF

J: TRBJ2-7
V: TRBV6-5
D: .
size: .
DNA: TGTGCCAGCTTCTCTGACAGTACCTACGAGCAGTACTTC
CDR3: CASFSDSTYEQYF

J: TRBJ1-6
V: TRBV2
D: .
size: .
DNA: TGTGCCAGCAGCGAAAACTCCTATAATTCACCCCTCCACTTT
CDR3: CASSENSYNSPLHF

J: TRBJ1-6
V: TRBV2
D: .
size: .
DNA: TGTGCCAGCTCATGGGTCCCCTATAATTCACCCCTCCACTTT
CDR3: CASSWVPYNSPLHF

J: TRBJ1-2
V: TRBV30
D: TRBD1
size: .
DNA: TGTGCCTGGAGTGTAAGGACAGGTCGAAGAGGGGGCTACACCTTC
CDR3: CAWSVRTGRRGGYTF

J: TRBJ2-5
V: TRBV5-4
D: TRBD1
size: .
DNA: TGTGCCAGCAGCTTAGGGGACAGGGGCCAAGAGACCCAGTACTTC
CDR3: CASSLGDRGQETQYF

J: TRBJ2-7
V: TRBV14
D: .
size: .
DNA: TGTGCCAGCAGCTTGGGTCCGGGGCTAAAATACGAGCAGTACTTC
CDR3: CASSLGPGLKYEQYF

J: TRBJ2-2
V: TRBV14
D: TRBD2
size: .
DNA: TGTGCCAGCAGCCAAGCGGCGGGAGTCAGGACCGGGGAGCTGTTTTTT
CDR3: CASSQAAGVRTGELFF

J: TRBJ2-3
V: TRBV9
D: TRBD2
size: .
DNA: TGTGCCAGCAGCCTTCGGGCGGGAGGGTCAGATACGCAGTATTTT
CDR3: CASSLRAGGSDTQYF

J: TRBJ2-7
V: TRBV5-4
D: TRBD2
size: .
DNA: TGTGCCAGCAGCTTGGCCGGGCTAGCGGGAGGGTCCTACGAGCAGTACTTC
CDR3: CASSLAGLAGGSYEQYF

J: TRBJ2-1
V: TRBV18
D: .
size: .
DNA: TGTGCCAGCTCACCAAGCTCCCCGTCAGTGACCTACAATGAGCAGTTCTTC
CDR3: CASSPSSPSVTYNEQFF

J: TRBJ2-3
V: TRBV9
D: .
size: .
DNA: TGTGCCAGCAGCGTTCTAGAGGGTAGGACAGATACGCAGTATTTT
CDR3: CASSVLEGRTDTQYF

J: TRBJ2-7
V: TRBV27
D: .
size: once
DNA: TGTGCCAGCAGTTTATCTTGGACTTTCTCCTACGAGCAGTACTTC
CDR3: CASSLSWTFSYEQYF

J: TRBJ1-3
V: TRBV6-5
D: .
size: .
DNA: TGTGCCAGCAGTACCCCCGGTGCTGGAAACACCATATATTTT
CDR3: CASSTPGAGNTIYF

J: TRBJ2-7
V: TRBV5-4
D: .
size: .
DNA: TGTGCCAGCAGCTTAGGACCGGAACACTACGAGCAGTACTTC
CDR3: CASSLGPEHYEQYF

J: TRBJ1-1
V: TRBV7-2
D: .
size: .
DNA: TGTGCCAGCAGCTTGGATGGGGCGGTGCCTGAAGCTTTCTTT
CDR3: CASSLDGAVPEAFF

J: TRBJ2-3
V: TRBV19
D: TRBD2
size: .
DNA: TGTGCCAGTAAGCTAAGCGGGGGAAGCACAGATACGCAGTATTTT
CDR3: CASKLSGGSTDTQYF

J: TRBJ1-5
V: TRBV2
D: .
size: .
DNA: TGTGCCGGGCGGGGAGAGAGCAATCAGCCCCAGCATTTT
CDR3: CAGRGESNQPQHF

J: TRBJ2-3
V: TRBV11-3
D: .
size: .
DNA: TGTGCCAGCAGCCCCGGACGGGGGGCGAGCACAGATACGCAGTATTTT
CDR3: CASSPGRGASTDTQYF

J: TRBJ1-1
V: TRBV7-8
D: TRBD1
size: .
DNA: TGTGCCAGCAGCTTAATGGGCCTGACAGGGGCCCGCAACACTGAAGCTTTCTTT
CDR3: CASSLMGLTGARNTEAFF

J: TRBJ2-7
V: TRBV2
D: TRBD1
size: .
DNA: TGTGCCAGCAGTGAAGGGACAGGGTTGGTCTACGAGCAGTACTTC
CDR3: CASSEGTGLVYEQYF

J: TRBJ2-3
V: TRBV29-1
D: .
size: .
DNA: TGCAGCGCCCCCGGGACATGGGATACAGATACGCAGTATTTT
CDR3: CSAPGTWDTDTQYF

J: TRBJ2-7
V: TRBV7-9
D: .
size: .
DNA: TGTGCCAGCAGCCAAGACGGACAGATTCCCTACGAGCAGTACTTC
CDR3: CASSQDGQIPYEQYF

J: TRBJ1-1
V: TRBV11-2
D: .
size: .
DNA: TGTGCCAGCAGCTTGCCCGGGGGCAACACTGAAGCTTTCTTT
CDR3: CASSLPGGNTEAFF

J: TRBJ2-5
V: TRBV27
D: TRBD1
size: .
DNA: TGTGCCAGCAGTTTAAGCCGGACAGGGCAGACCCAGTACTTC
CDR3: CASSLSRTGQTQYF

J: TRBJ2-5
V: TRBV30
D: .
size: .
DNA: TGTGCCTGTCGCGGACTCCTAGAGACCCAGTACTTC
CDR3: CACRGLLETQYF

J: TRBJ1-5
V: TRBV6-1
D: TRBD1
size: .
DNA: TGTGCCAGCAGTGGGAGACAGGGGGCTCCTTATAGCAATCAGCCCCAGCATTTT
CDR3: CASSGRQGAPYSNQPQHF

J: TRBJ2-5
V: TRBV7-2
D: .
size: .
DNA: TGTGCCAGCAGCTTAGCGGGAGGAAAGGAGACCCAGTACTTC
CDR3: CASSLAGGKETQYF

J: TRBJ2-2
V: TRBV19
D: TRBD1
size: few
DNA: TGTGCCAGTAGTCACAGGGGGAACACCGGGGAGCTGTTTTTT
CDR3: CASSHRGNTGELFF

J: TRBJ1-4
V: TRBV6-6
D: .
size: .
DNA: TGTGCCAGCAGTTTAGTACAAGCTGCAACTAATGAAAAACTGTTTTTT
CDR3: CASSLVQAATNEKLFF

J: TRBJ1-2
V: TRBV28
D: TRBD1
size: .
DNA: TGTGCCAGCAGTTTGGACAGGGTCGTTCTAGGCTACACCTTC
CDR3: CASSLDRVVLGYTF

J: TRBJ1-1
V: TRBV5-1
D: TRBD1
size: few
DNA: TGCGCCAGCAGCAAGGGGGCGAACACTGAAGCTTTCTTT
CDR3: CASSKGANTEAFF

J: TRBJ2-1
V: TRBV2
D: .
size: .
DNA: TGTGCCAGCCGCCGTAAGGAAGCCACATACAATGAGCAGTTCTTC
CDR3: CASRRKEATYNEQFF

J: TRBJ1-5
V: TRBV7-2
D: .
size: .
DNA: TGTGCCAGCAGCTTAGGTGGAGGGATAGGGCCCCAGCATTTT
CDR3: CASSLGGGIGPQHF

J: TRBJ2-3
V: TRBV11-2
D: TRBD2
size: once
DNA: TGTGCCAGCAGCTCCCCTGCCGCAAGCGGGAGTAGTACAGATACGCAGTATTTT
CDR3: CASSSPAASGSSTDTQYF